What follows are 27 T cell receptor beta chains derived from one specimen sequenced in a study of blood T cell repertoires in COVID-19. TCRdb's copy holds only in-frame clones and misses some; the assay was immunoSEQ multiplex PCR. Of some 200,000 clones in the sample, more than 75% were seen once. Sample: peripheral blood. The receptors derive from a man aged 40-49 years with active or convalescent COVID-19.

Only a few counts were recorded for this clone. The V call is TRBV5-1, the J call TRBJ1-1, with 8 bases that match TRBD1. V shed 4 bases, J shed 0 bases, and the junction held 2 bases outside the gene matches. The V gene's germline CDR1 is SGHRS and CDR2 YFSETQ. This CDR3 contains 14 residues. The CDR3 DNA is TGCGCCAGCAGCCAACAGGGGGTGAACACTGAAGCTTTCTTT. Protein sequence: CASSQQGVNTEAFF.

V and J are TRBV12-3 or TRBV12-4 and TRBJ2-7, with D unresolved. The V end lost 3 bases, the J end lost 4 bases, and 7 bases lay between the germline ends. The CDR3 runs 12 residues. The CDR3 DNA is TGTGCCAGCAGTTTTAACGGGTACGAGCAGTACTTC. Protein sequence: CASSFNGYEQYF.

The V gene is TRBV15, the J gene TRBJ1-5; a possible D gene is TRBD1 (5 bases). Trimming left V 2 bases short and J 2 bases short, with 7 bases between. Germline V CDR1 and CDR2: LNHNV, YYDKDF (reference sequence). The CDR3 spans 14 residues. CDR3 sequence reads: CATSRFRGNQPQHF. CDR3 in DNA: TGTGCCACCAGCAGATTCAGGGGCAATCAGCCCCAGCATTTT.

V usage is TRBV7-2 and J usage is TRBJ2-1; possibly TRBD1 for D (5 bases). Germline V gene sequence: CDR1 SGHTA, CDR2 FQGNSA. Trimming removed 1 base at V and 8 bases at J, with 15 bases between. The CDR3 runs 15 residues. DNA of the CDR3: TGTGCCAGCAGCTTAGAGGTCAGGGTGGGCGATGAGCAGTTCTTC. The encoded protein is CASSLEVRVGDEQFF.

The chain carries TRBV9 and TRBJ1-3; maybe TRBD1 (6 bases). V gave up 3 bases and J gave up 0 bases, with 10 bases separating them. Germline loops: CDR1 SGDLS, CDR2 YYNGEE. The CDR3 totals 15 residues. The CDR3 reads CASSDRDDSGNTIYF. The CDR3 nucleotides read TGTGCCAGCAGCGACAGGGACGACTCTGGAAACACCATATATTTT.

The chain employs TRBV27 and TRBJ1-6; 9 positions match TRBD1. Losses at the gene ends were 5 bases for V and 5 bases for J; bases not matched to a gene: 4. Germline CDR1 MNHEY, CDR2 SMNVEV (reference sequence). The CDR3 is 15 residues long. CDR3 in amino acids: CASSTGTGNNSPLHF. As DNA, the CDR3 is TGTGCCAGCAGTACCGGGACAGGGAATAATTCACCCCTCCACTTT.

V usage is TRBV3-1 (or the pseudogene TRBV3-2) and J usage is TRBJ1-3; no firm D call. CDR3 length: 15 amino acids. Between the trimmed V and J ends, which lost 4 bases and 2 bases, there was a span of 12 bases. Germline lookup yields CDR1 LGHDT and CDR2 YNNKEL (reference sequence). The CDR3 nucleotides read TGTGCCAGCAGCCGCCCCGGGATTACTGGAAACACCATATATTTT. It codes for CASSRPGITGNTIYF.

This sequence joins TRBV7-9 and TRBJ2-7; a possible D gene is TRBD2 (5 bases). V lost 4 bases and J 5 bases, leaving 9 bases between the germline ends. CDR1 is SEHNR and CDR2 is FQNEAQ in the germline V gene (reference sequence). This CDR3 has 12 residues. The CDR3 DNA reads TGTGCCAGCAGCTCAGGAGGCCACGAGCAGTACTTC. Translation: CASSSGGHEQYF.

V and J are TRBV29-1 and TRBJ2-3; D is possibly TRBD2 (6 bases). Germline V CDR1 and CDR2: SQVTM, ANQGSEA. Between the trimmed V and J ends, which lost 3 bases and 0 bases, there was a span of 19 bases. This CDR3 spans 17 amino acids. The CDR3 spells CSVELGGGAPSTDTQYF. The CDR3 DNA follows: TGCAGCGTTGAGTTAGGAGGAGGGGCCCCAAGCACAGATACGCAGTATTTT.

J is TRBJ2-1 and V is TRBV2, with a possible D match to TRBD2 (5 bases). Germline-derived CDR1 and CDR2 are SNHLY and FYNNEI. CDR3 length: 15 amino acids. V was trimmed by 3 bases and J by 8 bases, leaving 17 bases between them. CDR3 protein: CASSERVDAKDEQFF. As DNA, the CDR3 is TGTGCCAGCAGTGAGAGGGTAGACGCGAAGGATGAGCAGTTCTTC.

The chain recombines TRBV30 with TRBJ1-6; the match to TRBD1 covers 7 bases. Germline V gene lookup returns CDR1 GTSNPN and CDR2 SVGIG (reference sequence). Losses at the gene ends were 3 bases for V and 7 bases for J; bases not matched to a gene: 3. The CDR3 sequence is 13 residues long. The CDR3 sequence: CAWSAGQNSPLHF. The CDR3 coding sequence is TGTGCCTGGAGCGCGGGACAGAATTCACCCCTCCACTTT. Complete variable domain (other parts from reference TRBV30 and TRBJ1-6): SQTIHQWPATLVQPVGSPLSLECTVEGTSNPNLYWYRQAAGRGLQLLFYSVGIGQISSEVPQNLSASRPQDRQFILSSKKLLLSDSGFYLCAWSAGQNSPLHFGNGTRLTVT.

The chain is built from TRBV5-1 and TRBJ1-3, with D possibly matching TRBD1 (5 bases). The germline V gene encodes CDR1 SGHRS and CDR2 YFSETQ. Trimming shortened V by 0 bases and J by 1 base, and 14 bases separated the two germline ends. The CDR3 runs to 17 residues. The CDR3 reads CASSLELREASGNTIYF. CDR3 nucleotide sequence: TGCGCCAGCAGCTTGGAGCTCAGGGAGGCATCTGGAAACACCATATATTTT.

This clone was observed a single time. One end of the junction is discordant with germline, which a read error may explain. The chain joins TRBV28 to TRBJ2-3; no reliable D call. The CDR3 runs to 12 residues. Germline lookup yields CDR1 MDHEN and CDR2 SYDVKM. The CDR3 DNA is TGTGCCAGCAGTTTGCGTACTCCCTCCCTGAAGTGG. The encoded protein is CASSLRTPSLKW.

This chain uses TRBV28 with TRBJ1-3, with unresolved D. The CDR3 length is 14 residues. V lost 5 bases and J 8 bases, leaving 16 bases between the germline ends. CDR1 is MDHEN, CDR2 SYDVKM, per germline. For the CDR3, the DNA is TGTGCCAGCAGTCCCCCCCGGGGATCTTACACCATATATTTT. This codes for CASSPPRGSYTIYF.

CDR3 in amino acids: CASTPKGVRSTDTQYF. In DNA form, the CDR3 reads TGTGCCAGCACCCCCAAAGGGGTTAGGAGCACAGATACGCAGTATTTT. This chain connects TRBV3-1 (or the pseudogene TRBV3-2) to TRBJ2-3, with D possibly TRBD1 on 5 matching bases. CDR3 length: 16 amino acids. Germline V gives CDR1 LGHDT, CDR2 YNNKEL (reference sequence). V lost 7 bases and J 0 bases, leaving 17 bases between the germline ends.

This clone has a single count. The chain has TRBV5-1 and TRBJ1-4, with TRBD1 matching over 7 bases. The CDR3 consists of 15 residues. The V segment lost 4 bases and the J segment 4 bases; nucleotides outside the gene matches: 7. Germline lookup yields CDR1 SGHRS and CDR2 YFSETQ. The CDR3 DNA sequence: TGCGCCAGCAGCCCGGGACAGACGAATAATGAAAAACTGTTTTTT. Residues: CASSPGQTNNEKLFF.

The chain joins TRBV3-1 (or the pseudogene TRBV3-2) to TRBJ1-1; weak D call: TRBD1 (6 bases). The V gene's germline CDR1 is LGHDT and CDR2 YNNKEL (reference sequence). CDR3 length: 16 residues. Trimming shortened V by 1 base and J by 1 base, and 13 bases separated the two germline ends. CDR3 DNA: TGTGCCAGCAGCCAAGGAGGATCACAGGGGAACACTGAAGCTTTCTTT. Its protein is CASSQGGSQGNTEAFF.

The chain couples TRBV2 to TRBJ1-1; perhaps TRBD1 as D (5 bases). This CDR3 has 11 amino acids. In germline, CDR1 is SNHLY, CDR2 FYNNEI. Trimming took 2 bases from V and 11 from J, leaving 9 bases between them. The CDR3 DNA sequence: TGTGCCAGCAGTGAAAGCGGGGGGGCTTTCTTT. This encodes CASSESGGAFF.

The chain recombines TRBV7-2 with TRBJ2-7; tentatively, D is TRBD2 (7 bases). The CDR3 runs 17 residues. Trimming took 9 bases from V and 0 from J, leaving 24 bases between them. Germline V gives CDR1 SGHTA, CDR2 FQGNSA. CDR3 coding DNA: TGTGCCAGTGCGGACGGGGTTAGGGGGGGTAGCTCCTACGAGCAGTACTTC. It is translated as CASADGVRGGSSYEQYF.

The CDR3 DNA reads TGTGCCAGCAGCCCTAGGGGGGGTGAAGCTTTCTTT. It translates to CASSPRGGEAFF. The V gene is TRBV11-3, the J gene TRBJ1-1; D possibly corresponds to TRBD1 (6 bases). Trimming cost V 5 bases and J 7 bases, with 11 bases left between them. This CDR3 has 12 amino acids. In germline, CDR1 is SGHNT, CDR2 YENEEA.

This clone was counted once. This chain links TRBV5-1 with TRBJ1-4, with a tentative D call TRBD1 (5 bases). CDR1 is SGHRS and CDR2 is YFSETQ in the germline V gene. Trimming stripped 0 bases from V and 7 bases from J, with 16 bases between. The CDR3 is 16 amino acids. The CDR3 sequence: CASSLGGNEAAEKLFF. The CDR3 coding sequence is TGCGCCAGCAGCTTGGGGGGCAATGAGGCTGCTGAAAAACTGTTTTTT.

CDR3 bases: TGCGCCAGCAGCCTGGGGACAGGGAACACCGGGGAGCTGTTTTTT. It translates to CASSLGTGNTGELFF. V usage is TRBV4-1 and J usage is TRBJ2-2; 8 bases are shared with TRBD1. Germline values: CDR1 MGHRA, CDR2 YSYEKL. V shed 4 bases, J shed 1 base, and the junction held 2 bases outside the gene matches. The CDR3 has 15 residues.

The genes are TRBV4-1 and TRBJ2-3, with a tentative D call TRBD2 (7 bases). Per germline, CDR1 MGHRA and CDR2 YSYEKL. This CDR3 has 17 amino acids. V shed 0 bases and J shed 7 bases, with 20 bases lying between them. The CDR3 bases are TGCGCCAGCAGCCAAGATCCCACTGGGGGGGCAAGCAATACGCAGTATTTT. Its protein is CASSQDPTGGASNTQYF.

The J gene is TRBJ2-3, the V gene TRBV6-5, with D perhaps matching TRBD2 (6 bases). The CDR3 totals 13 residues. V was trimmed by 8 bases and J by 8 bases, leaving 17 bases between them. The germline CDR1 and CDR2 sequences are MNHEY and SVGAGI. The CDR3 nucleotides are TGTGCCAGCTCGGGAACGTTGGGGGGTACGCAGTATTTT. Protein: CASSGTLGGTQYF.

V gene TRBV27 combines with J gene TRBJ2-7, with TRBD1 as a possible D gene (6 bases). Germline V gives CDR1 MNHEY, CDR2 SMNVEV (reference sequence). This CDR3 region has 14 residues. Trimming left V 4 bases short and J 3 bases short, with 13 bases between. The CDR3 DNA reads TGTGCCAGCAGTTCCCTGGGACAAAACTACGAGCAGTACTTC. It translates to CASSSLGQNYEQYF.

CDR3 in amino acids: CASGFWALGPGELFF. The CDR3 region has the DNA TGTGCTAGTGGTTTTTGGGCCTTGGGGCCCGGGGAGCTGTTTTTT. The chain carries TRBV12-5 and TRBJ2-2; tentative D call: TRBD1 (5 bases). Germline V gene lookup returns CDR1 LGHNT and CDR2 FRNRAP. The CDR3 totals 15 residues. Trimming removed 3 bases at V and 6 bases at J, with 14 bases between.

This chain links TRBV7-9 with TRBJ1-4; possibly TRBD1 for D (6 bases). The CDR3 totals 14 residues. V was shortened by 2 bases and J by 8 bases, with 12 bases between the two germline ends. Germline values: CDR1 SEHNR, CDR2 FQNEAQ (reference sequence). Written as DNA, the CDR3 is TGTGCCAGCAGCTTACGGGCAGGGGCCGAAAAACTGTTTTTT. Amino acids: CASSLRAGAEKLFF.